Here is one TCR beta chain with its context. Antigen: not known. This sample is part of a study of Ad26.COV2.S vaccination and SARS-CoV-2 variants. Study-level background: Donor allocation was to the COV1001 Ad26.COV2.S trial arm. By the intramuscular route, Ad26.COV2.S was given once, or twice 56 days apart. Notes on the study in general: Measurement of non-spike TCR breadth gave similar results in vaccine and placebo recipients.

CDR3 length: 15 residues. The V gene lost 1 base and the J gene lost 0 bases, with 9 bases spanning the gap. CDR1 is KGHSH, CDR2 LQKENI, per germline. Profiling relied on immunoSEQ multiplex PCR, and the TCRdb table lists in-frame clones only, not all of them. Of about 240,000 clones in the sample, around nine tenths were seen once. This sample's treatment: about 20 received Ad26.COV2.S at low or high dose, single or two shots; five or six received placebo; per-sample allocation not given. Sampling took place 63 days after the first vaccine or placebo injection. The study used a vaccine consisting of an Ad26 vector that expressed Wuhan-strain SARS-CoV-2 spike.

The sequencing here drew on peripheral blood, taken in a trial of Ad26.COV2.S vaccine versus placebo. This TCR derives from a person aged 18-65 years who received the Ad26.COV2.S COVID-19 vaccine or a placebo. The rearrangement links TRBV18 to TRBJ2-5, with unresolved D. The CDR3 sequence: CASSPRDKYQETQYF. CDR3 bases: TGTGCCAGCTCACCACGGGATAAGTACCAAGAGACCCAGTACTTC.